The 7 T cell receptor beta chains listed next were all sequenced from one sample in a study of cytomegalovirus exposure and HLA in healthy donors. Primers included in the PCR were 60 Vbeta and 13 Jbeta primers. Libraries were prepared by immunoSEQ multiplex PCR; TCRdb keeps only in-frame clonotypes and omits some of them. This table has about 130,000 clones, around 85% appearing once. Material: PBMCs. These TCRs come from a woman aged 30 to 39 in good health and CMV-seropositive.

Points on this clone: Relative to the germline gene, one junction end is altered; a read error may explain this. The chain combines TRBV14 with TRBJ2-7; D possibly corresponds to TRBD2 (7 bases). This CDR3 is built from 12 residues. Germline-derived CDR1 and CDR2 are SGHDN and FVKESK. For the CDR3, the DNA is TGTGCCAGCAGCCAAGACCGGGGGGCTCCAAGATTC. It encodes CASSQDRGAPRF.

The V and J genes are TRBV28 and TRBJ1-2; TRBD1 matches at 8 bases. V gave up 4 bases and J gave up 4 bases; unmatched junction bases: 2. Germline V lookup: CDR1 MDHEN, CDR2 SYDVKM. This CDR3 contains 13 residues. The CDR3: CASSSQGAYGYTF. The DNA of the CDR3 is TGTGCCAGCAGTTCCCAGGGGGCCTATGGCTACACCTTC.

The genes are TRBV5-1 and TRBJ1-3; D gene uncertain. V shed 3 bases and J shed 0 bases, with 16 bases lying between them. The CDR3 spans 17 residues. Germline V gene sequence: CDR1 SGHRS, CDR2 YFSETQ. In nucleotides, the CDR3 is TGCGCCAGCAGCTCCCTGGGCGACGCGAGCTCTGGAAACACCATATATTTT. It codes for CASSSLGDASSGNTIYF.

The CDR3 DNA is TGTGCCAGCAGCTTGGGGGCGGGCGGGAGAGCTTACGAGCAGTACTTC. Translation: CASSLGAGGRAYEQYF. The V and J genes are TRBV7-9 and TRBJ2-7; a weak D match, TRBD2 (7 bases). V was trimmed by 3 bases and J by 4 bases, leaving 19 bases between them. The CDR3 is 16 residues long. Germline-derived CDR1 and CDR2 are SEHNR and FQNEAQ (reference sequence).

The chain uses TRBV7-9 and TRBJ1-4; D not resolved. The CDR3 runs 11 residues. V was pared by 7 bases and J by 7 bases, with 7 bases between. Germline loops: CDR1 SEHNR, CDR2 FQNEAQ (reference sequence). CDR3 bases: TGTGCCAGCACCAATTCTGAAAAACTGTTTTTT. This encodes CASTNSEKLFF.

This sequence joins TRBV30 and TRBJ1-1, with 8 bases matching TRBD1. This CDR3 comprises 16 residues. Germline V lookup: CDR1 GTSNPN, CDR2 SVGIG (reference sequence). V trimming: 2 bases; J trimming: 0 bases; junction bases outside the gene matches: 8. The CDR3 here is CAWSRRTGTMNTEAFF. The CDR3 nucleotides are TGTGCCTGGAGTCGGCGGACAGGGACCATGAACACTGAAGCTTTCTTT.

This clone has only a few counts. The chain is built from TRBV10-3 and TRBJ1-2, with D unclear. The germline gives CDR1 ENHRY, CDR2 SYGVKD. Trimming took off 0 bases at V and 6 bases at J, with 23 bases between the two ends. CDR3 size: 18 residues. The CDR3 loop reads CAISESEAEGEGEDGYTF. Written as DNA, the CDR3 is TGTGCCATCAGTGAGTCGGAAGCCGAGGGCGAGGGCGAAGATGGCTACACCTTC.